This T cell receptor beta chain was identified during a study of blood T cell repertoires in COVID-19. Study as a whole: Researchers got acute and convalescent COVID-19 samples from the United States, Italy and Spain.

CDR3 size: 15 residues. V lost 0 bases and J 1 base, leaving 7 bases between the germline ends. CDR1 is GTSNPN, CDR2 SVGIG, per germline (reference sequence). Original analysis: Using reference gene primer amplification, nucleated cell counts were estimated. The protocol was immunoSEQ multiplex PCR, while the TCRdb copy is restricted to in-frame clones and leaves out a portion. For V, J and clone size, that table is used; D and trimming come from the DNA. There are more than 200,000 clones in the sample; approximately 80% occur only once, and about 1.5% lies in the top ten. Sequencing was carried out using peripheral blood. The chain links TRBV30 to TRBJ1-6; tentatively, D is TRBD1 (6 bases). The clonotype comes from a woman aged 40 to 49 who had recovered from COVID-19. DNA for the CDR3: TGTGCCTGGAGTGTCAGGGGTTCCTATAATTCACCCCTCCACTTT. It translates to CAWSVRGSYNSPLHF.